The sequence of this T cell receptor (beta chain) was determined in a study of immune characterization of retroperitoneal liposarcoma. TCRdb analysed the PCR reads with MiXCR anew, one entry per CDR3 protein. This table has about 10,000 distinct CDR3 sequences, 37% appearing once. The CDR3 totals 17 residues. Losses at the gene ends were 2 bases for V and 10 bases for J; bases not matched to a gene: 17. The germline V gene encodes CDR1 MNHNY and CDR2 SVGAGI (reference sequence). Material for sequencing was tumor tissue. V usage is TRBV6-6 and J usage is TRBJ2-1; 7 nucleotides match TRBD1. The source is a male donor with retroperitoneal liposarcoma. The CDR3 spells CASSYMKDTGTAFEQFF. The CDR3 nucleotides are TGTGCCAGCAGTTACATGAAAGATACCGGGACAGCTTTCGAGCAGTTCTTC.